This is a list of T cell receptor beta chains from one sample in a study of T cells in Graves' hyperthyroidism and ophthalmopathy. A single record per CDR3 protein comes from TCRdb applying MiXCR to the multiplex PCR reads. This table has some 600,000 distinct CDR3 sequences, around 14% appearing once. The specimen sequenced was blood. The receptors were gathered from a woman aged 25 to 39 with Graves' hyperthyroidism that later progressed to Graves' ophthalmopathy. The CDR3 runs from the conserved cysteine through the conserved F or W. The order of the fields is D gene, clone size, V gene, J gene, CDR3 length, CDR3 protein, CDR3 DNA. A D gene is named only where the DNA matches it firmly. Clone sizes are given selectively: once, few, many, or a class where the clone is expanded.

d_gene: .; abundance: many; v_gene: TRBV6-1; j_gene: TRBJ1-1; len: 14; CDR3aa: CASSPARVNTEAFF; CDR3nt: TGTGCCAGCAGTCCGGCGAGGGTGAACACTGAAGCTTTCTTT
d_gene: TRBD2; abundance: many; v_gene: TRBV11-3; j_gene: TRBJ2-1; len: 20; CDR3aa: CASSLALAGGLFRGYNEQFF; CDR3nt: TGTGCCAGCAGCTTAGCCCTAGCGGGAGGACTCTTCAGGGGTTACAATGAGCAGTTCTTC
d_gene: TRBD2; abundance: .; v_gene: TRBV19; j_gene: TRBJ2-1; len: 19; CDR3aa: CASSARYSSLAGADNEQFF; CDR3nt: TGTGCCAGTAGTGCCCGTTATAGCTCCCTAGCGGGGGCGGACAATGAGCAGTTCTTC
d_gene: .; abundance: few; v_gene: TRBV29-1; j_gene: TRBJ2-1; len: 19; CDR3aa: CSVEDFGTGRESSYNEQFF; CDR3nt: TGCAGCGTTGAAGATTTTGGAACAGGTAGAGAGAGCTCCTACAATGAGCAGTTCTTC
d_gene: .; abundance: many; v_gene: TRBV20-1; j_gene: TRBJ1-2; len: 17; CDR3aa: CSAPRPANRASNYGYTF; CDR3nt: TGCAGTGCTCCCCGCCCTGCTAACAGGGCGAGCAACTATGGCTACACCTTC
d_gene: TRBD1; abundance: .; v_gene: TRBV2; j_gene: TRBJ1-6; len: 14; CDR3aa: CASSPGTGWPPLHF; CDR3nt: TGTGCCAGCAGTCCCGGGACAGGGTGGCCACCCCTCCACTTT
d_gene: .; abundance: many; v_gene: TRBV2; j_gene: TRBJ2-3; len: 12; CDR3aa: CASSGDGDTQYF; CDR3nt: TGTGCCAGCAGTGGGGACGGAGATACGCAGTATTTT
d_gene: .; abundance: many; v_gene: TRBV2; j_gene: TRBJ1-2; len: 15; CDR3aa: CASSEGGRDNYGYTF; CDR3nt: TGTGCCAGCAGTGAGGGGGGCCGGGACAACTATGGCTACACCTTC
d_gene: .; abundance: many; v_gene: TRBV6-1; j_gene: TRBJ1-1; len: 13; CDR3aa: CASGQGMNTEAFF; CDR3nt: TGTGCCAGCGGGCAGGGGATGAACACTGAAGCTTTCTTT
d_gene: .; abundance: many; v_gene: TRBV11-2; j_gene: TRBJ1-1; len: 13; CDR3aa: CASSLSLDTEAFF; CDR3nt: TGTGCCAGCAGCTTATCGCTGGACACTGAAGCTTTCTTT
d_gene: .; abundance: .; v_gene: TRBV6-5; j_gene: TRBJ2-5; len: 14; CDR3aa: CASSYSWAEETQYF; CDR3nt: TGTGCCAGCAGTTACTCTTGGGCGGAAGAGACCCAGTACTTC
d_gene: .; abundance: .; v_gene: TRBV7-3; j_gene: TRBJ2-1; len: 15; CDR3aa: CASSSTRGLYNEQFF; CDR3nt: TGTGCCAGCAGCTCAACTCGGGGACTGTACAATGAGCAGTTCTTC
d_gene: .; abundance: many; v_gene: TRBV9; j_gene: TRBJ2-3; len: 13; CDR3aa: CASSVGGTDTQYF; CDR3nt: TGTGCCAGCAGCGTGGGCGGCACAGATACGCAGTATTTT
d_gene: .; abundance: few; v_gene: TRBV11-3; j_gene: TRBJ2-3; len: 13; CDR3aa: CASSPSRGDTQYF; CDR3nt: TGTGCCAGCAGCCCTTCCCGGGGAGATACGCAGTATTTT
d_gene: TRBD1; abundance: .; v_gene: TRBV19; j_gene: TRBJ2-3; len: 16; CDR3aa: CASSDAGTGYEDTQYF; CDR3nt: TGTGCCAGTAGTGACGCCGGGACAGGGTATGAAGATACGCAGTATTTT
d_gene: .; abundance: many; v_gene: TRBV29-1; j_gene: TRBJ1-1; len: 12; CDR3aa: CSVEEVGTEAFF; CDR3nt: TGCAGCGTTGAAGAGGTCGGGACTGAAGCTTTCTTT
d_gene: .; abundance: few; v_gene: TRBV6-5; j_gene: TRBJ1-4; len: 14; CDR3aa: CASSLGGGVEKLFF; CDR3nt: TGTGCCAGCAGTTTGGGCGGGGGAGTCGAAAAACTGTTTTTT
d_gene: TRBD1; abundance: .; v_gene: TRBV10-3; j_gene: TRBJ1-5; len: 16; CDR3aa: CAISELGTDSNQPQHF; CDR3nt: TGTGCCATCAGTGAGTTGGGGACAGATAGCAATCAGCCCCAGCATTTT
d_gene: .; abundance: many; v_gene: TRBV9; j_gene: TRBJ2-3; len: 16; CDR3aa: CASSEAPPASTDTQYF; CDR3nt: TGTGCCAGCAGCGAGGCCCCTCCTGCTTCCACAGATACGCAGTATTTT
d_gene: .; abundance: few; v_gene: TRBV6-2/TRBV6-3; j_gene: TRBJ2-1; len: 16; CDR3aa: CASSPSSLKAYNEQFF; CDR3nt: TGTGCCAGCAGTCCATCATCTCTTAAGGCCTACAATGAGCAGTTCTTC
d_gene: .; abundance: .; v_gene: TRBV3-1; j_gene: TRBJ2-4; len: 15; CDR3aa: CASSSDAMEKNIQYF; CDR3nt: TGCGCCAGCAGCAGCGATGCCATGGAAAAAAACATTCAGTACTTC
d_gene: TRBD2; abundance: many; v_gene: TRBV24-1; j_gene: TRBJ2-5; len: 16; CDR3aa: CATSDPAGVGRETQYF; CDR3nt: TGTGCCACCAGTGATCCCGCGGGGGTGGGGCGAGAGACCCAGTACTTC
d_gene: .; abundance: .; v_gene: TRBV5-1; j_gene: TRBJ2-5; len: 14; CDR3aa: CASSLGRVEETQYF; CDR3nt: TGCGCCAGCAGCTTGGGCAGGGTGGAAGAGACCCAGTACTTC
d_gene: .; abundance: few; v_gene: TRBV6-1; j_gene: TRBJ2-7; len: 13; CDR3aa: CASNNRGAYEQYF; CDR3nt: TGTGCCAGCAACAATCGAGGCGCCTACGAGCAGTACTTC
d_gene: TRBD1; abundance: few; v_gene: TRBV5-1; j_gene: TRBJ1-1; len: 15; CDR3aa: CASSAGQGANTEAFF; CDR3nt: TGCGCCAGCAGCGCCGGACAGGGGGCGAACACTGAAGCTTTCTTT
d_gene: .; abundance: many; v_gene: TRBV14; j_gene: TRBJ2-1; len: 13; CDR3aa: CASSQEVSLVQFF; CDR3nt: TGTGCCAGCAGCCAAGAAGTCTCCCTAGTGCAGTTCTTC
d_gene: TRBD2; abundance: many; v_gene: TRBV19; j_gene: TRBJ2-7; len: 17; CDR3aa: CASSPTAGLAGAYEQYF; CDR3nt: TGTGCCAGTAGTCCAACCGCCGGACTAGCGGGAGCCTACGAGCAGTACTTC
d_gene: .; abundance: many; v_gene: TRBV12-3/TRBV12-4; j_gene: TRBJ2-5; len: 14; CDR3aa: CASSLMTEQETQYF; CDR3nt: TGTGCCAGCAGTTTAATGACCGAACAAGAGACCCAGTACTTC
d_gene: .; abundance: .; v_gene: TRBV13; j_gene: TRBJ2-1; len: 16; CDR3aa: CASSLRAVGGYNEQFF; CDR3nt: TGTGCCAGCAGCTTACGGGCGGTTGGGGGATACAATGAGCAGTTCTTC
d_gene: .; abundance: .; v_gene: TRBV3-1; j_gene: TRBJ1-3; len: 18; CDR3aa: CASSQVRGLALLGNTIYF; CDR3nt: TGTGCCAGCAGCCAAGTTCGGGGACTGGCGCTCCTGGGAAACACCATATATTTT
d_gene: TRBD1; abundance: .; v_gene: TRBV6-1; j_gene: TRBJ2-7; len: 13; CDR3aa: CATTAGGTYEQYF; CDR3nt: TGTGCCACCACGGCAGGGGGTACCTACGAGCAGTACTTC
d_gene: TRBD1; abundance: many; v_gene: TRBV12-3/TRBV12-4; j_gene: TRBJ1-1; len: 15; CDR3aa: CASSSSTGGVTEAFF; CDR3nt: TGTGCCAGCAGTTCCTCGACAGGGGGCGTAACTGAAGCTTTCTTT
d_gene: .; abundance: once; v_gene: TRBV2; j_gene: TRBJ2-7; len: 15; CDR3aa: CASRNPGAPFGEQYF; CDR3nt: TGTGCCAGCAGGAACCCTGGGGCACCCTTTGGGGAGCAGTACTTC
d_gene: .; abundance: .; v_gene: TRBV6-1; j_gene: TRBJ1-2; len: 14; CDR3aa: CASSTGGQRYGYTF; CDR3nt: TGTGCCAGCAGCACCGGAGGCCAGCGCTATGGCTACACCTTC
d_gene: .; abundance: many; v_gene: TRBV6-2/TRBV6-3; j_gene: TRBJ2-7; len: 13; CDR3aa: CASRAPDRNEQYF; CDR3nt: TGTGCCAGCAGAGCCCCGGATCGAAACGAGCAGTACTTC
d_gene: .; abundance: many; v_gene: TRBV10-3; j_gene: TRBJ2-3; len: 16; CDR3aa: CAISGGLQGDTDTQYF; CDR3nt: TGTGCCATCAGTGGGGGACTACAGGGGGACACAGATACGCAGTATTTT
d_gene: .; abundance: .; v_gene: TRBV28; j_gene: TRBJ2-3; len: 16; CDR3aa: CASSLWSGTQIDTQYF; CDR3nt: TGTGCCAGCAGTTTATGGAGCGGGACACAGATAGATACGCAGTATTTT
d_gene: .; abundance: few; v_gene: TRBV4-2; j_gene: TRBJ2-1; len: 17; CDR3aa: CASSQDGTASSYNEQFF; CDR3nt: TGTGCCAGCAGCCAAGACGGGACTGCAAGCTCCTACAATGAGCAGTTCTTC
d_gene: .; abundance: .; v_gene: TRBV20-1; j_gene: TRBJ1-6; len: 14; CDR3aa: CSAKYGGDNSPLHF; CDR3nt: TGCAGTGCTAAGTACGGGGGGGATAATTCACCCCTCCACTTT
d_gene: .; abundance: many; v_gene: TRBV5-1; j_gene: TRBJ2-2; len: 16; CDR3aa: CASSLVSRANTGELFF; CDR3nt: TGCGCCAGCAGCTTGGTCTCACGTGCGAACACCGGGGAGCTGTTTTTT
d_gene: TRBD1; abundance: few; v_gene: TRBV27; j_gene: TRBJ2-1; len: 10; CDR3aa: CASSRDRQFF; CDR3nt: TGTGCCAGCAGTAGGGACAGGCAGTTCTTC
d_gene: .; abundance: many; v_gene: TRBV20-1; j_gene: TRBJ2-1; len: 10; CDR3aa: CSASSNEQFF; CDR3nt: TGCAGTGCTAGCAGCAATGAGCAGTTCTTC
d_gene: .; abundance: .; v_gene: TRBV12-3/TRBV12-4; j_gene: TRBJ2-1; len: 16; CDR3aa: CASSLARTVTYNEQFF; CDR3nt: TGTGCCAGCAGTTTAGCTAGGACAGTTACCTACAATGAGCAGTTCTTC
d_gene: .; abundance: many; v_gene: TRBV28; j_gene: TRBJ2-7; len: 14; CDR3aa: CASTPVPDGNEQYF; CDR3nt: TGTGCCAGCACGCCCGTCCCCGACGGGAACGAGCAGTACTTC
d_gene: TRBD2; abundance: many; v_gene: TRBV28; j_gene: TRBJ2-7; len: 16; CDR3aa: CASSPGWGGRSDEQYF; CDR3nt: TGTGCCAGCAGCCCTGGGTGGGGCGGGAGGTCGGACGAGCAGTACTTC
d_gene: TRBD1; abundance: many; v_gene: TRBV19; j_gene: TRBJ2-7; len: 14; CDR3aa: CASSSRDRAYEQYF; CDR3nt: TGTGCCAGTAGTTCCCGGGACAGGGCCTACGAGCAGTACTTC
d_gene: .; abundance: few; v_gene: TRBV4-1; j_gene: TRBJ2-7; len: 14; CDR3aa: CASSQGGWEREQYF; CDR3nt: TGCGCCAGCAGCCAAGGGGGTTGGGAGCGAGAGCAGTACTTC
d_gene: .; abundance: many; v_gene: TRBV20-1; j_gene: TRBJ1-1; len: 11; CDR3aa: CSARPNTEAFF; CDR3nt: TGCAGTGCTAGGCCGAACACTGAAGCTTTCTTT
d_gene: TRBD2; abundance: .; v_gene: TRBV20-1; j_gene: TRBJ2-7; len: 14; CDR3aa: CSARAGGLAYEQYF; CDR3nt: TGCAGTGCTAGAGCGGGAGGGTTAGCCTACGAGCAGTACTTC
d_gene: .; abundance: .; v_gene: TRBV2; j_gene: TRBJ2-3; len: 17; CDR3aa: CASSDGQPSGYTDTQYF; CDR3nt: TGTGCCAGCAGTGACGGACAGCCAAGTGGGTACACAGATACGCAGTATTTT
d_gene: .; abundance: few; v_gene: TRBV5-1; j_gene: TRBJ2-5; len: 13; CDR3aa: CASSLTHQETQYF; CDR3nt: TGCGCCAGCAGCTTAACCCACCAAGAGACCCAGTACTTC
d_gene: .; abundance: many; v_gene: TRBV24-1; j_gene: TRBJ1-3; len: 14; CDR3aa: CATSDGYSGNTIYF; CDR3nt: TGTGCCACCTCGGATGGCTACTCTGGAAACACCATATATTTT
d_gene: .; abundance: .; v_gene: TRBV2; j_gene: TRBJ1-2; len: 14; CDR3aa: CASTRSDTNYGYTF; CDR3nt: TGTGCCAGCACCCGGTCAGATACTAACTATGGCTACACCTTC
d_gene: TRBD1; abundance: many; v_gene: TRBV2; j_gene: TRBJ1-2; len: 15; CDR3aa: CASSSSTGPRVGYTF; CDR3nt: TGTGCCAGCAGTTCCTCGACAGGGCCAAGGGTTGGCTACACCTTC
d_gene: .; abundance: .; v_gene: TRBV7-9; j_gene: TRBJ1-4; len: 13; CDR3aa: CASSIGTHEKLFF; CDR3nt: TGTGCCAGCAGCATCGGGACGCATGAAAAACTGTTTTTT
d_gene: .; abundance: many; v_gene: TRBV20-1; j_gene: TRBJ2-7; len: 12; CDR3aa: CSAPGPGNEQYF; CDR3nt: TGCAGTGCTCCGGGACCTGGGAACGAGCAGTACTTC
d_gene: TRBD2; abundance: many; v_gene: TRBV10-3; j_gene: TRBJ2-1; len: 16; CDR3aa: CAIAGTSGKSYNEQFF; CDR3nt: TGTGCCATCGCCGGGACTAGCGGCAAATCCTACAATGAGCAGTTCTTC